The clone carrying this TCR beta chain was detected many times. What it recognizes is unknown. This sample was included in a study of T cells in Graves' hyperthyroidism and ophthalmopathy. At the level of the study: Peripheral blood draws took place at initial diagnosis, ahead of any treatment. Study-wide findings and caveats: Progression to ophthalmopathy was predicted a median of about 6.6 months early.

Per the germline V gene, CDR1 is SGDLS and CDR2 is YYNGEE. The CDR3 sequence is 16 residues long. V gave up 4 bases and J gave up 4 bases, with 18 bases separating them. The investigators amplified TCR beta CDR3 regions from RNA transcripts. HTBI primers were the set used in a first-round RT-PCR of the TCR CDR3. TCRdb reanalysed the multiplex PCR reads using MiXCR and keeps one entry per CDR3 protein. Of about 58,000 distinct CDR3 sequences in the sample, roughly 49% are singletons; the top ten hold under 15%. Ophthalmopathy patients showed a Clinical Activity Score of at least 3, NOSPECS grade of at least 4 and duration under 3 months. Uncontrolled infection, other autoimmune disease, pregnancy and lactation each barred patients from inclusion.

The J gene is TRBJ1-3, the V gene TRBV9; D not certain. The specimen sequenced was blood. The clonotype originates from a woman aged 25 to 39 with Graves' ophthalmopathy. The CDR3 sequence: CASSPGPRSWGNTIYF. The CDR3 nucleotides are TGTGCCAGCAGCCCCGGTCCGCGCTCCTGGGGAAACACCATATATTTT. Filled out from reference TRBV9 and TRBJ1-3, the complete variable domain reads DSGVTQTPKHLITATGQRVTLRCSPRSGDLSVYWYQQSLDQGLQFLIQYYNGEERAKGNILERFSAQQFPDLHSELNLSSLELGDSALYFCASSPGPRSWGNTIYFGEGSWLTVV.